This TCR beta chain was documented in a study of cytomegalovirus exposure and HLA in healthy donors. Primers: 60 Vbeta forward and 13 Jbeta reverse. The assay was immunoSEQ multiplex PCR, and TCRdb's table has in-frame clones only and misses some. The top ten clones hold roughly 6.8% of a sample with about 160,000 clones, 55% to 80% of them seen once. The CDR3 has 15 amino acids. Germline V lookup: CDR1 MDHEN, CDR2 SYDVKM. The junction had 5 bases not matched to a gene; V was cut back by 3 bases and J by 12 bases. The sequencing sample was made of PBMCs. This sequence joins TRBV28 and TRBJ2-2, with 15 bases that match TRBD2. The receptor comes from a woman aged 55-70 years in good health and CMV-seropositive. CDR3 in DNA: TGTGCCAGCAGTTTTTGGACTAGCGGGAGGGCCCAGCTGTTTTTT. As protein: CASSFWTSGRAQLFF.